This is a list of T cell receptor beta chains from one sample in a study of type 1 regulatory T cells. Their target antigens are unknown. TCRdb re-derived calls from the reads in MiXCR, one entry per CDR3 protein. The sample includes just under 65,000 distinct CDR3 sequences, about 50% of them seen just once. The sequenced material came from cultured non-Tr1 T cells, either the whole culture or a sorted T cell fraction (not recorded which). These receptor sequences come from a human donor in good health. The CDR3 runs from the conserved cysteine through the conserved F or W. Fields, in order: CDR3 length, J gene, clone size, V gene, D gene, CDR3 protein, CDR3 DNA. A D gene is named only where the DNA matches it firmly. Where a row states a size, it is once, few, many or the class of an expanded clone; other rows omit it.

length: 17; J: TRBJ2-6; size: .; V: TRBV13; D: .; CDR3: CASSLVGGISGANVLTF; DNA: TGTGCCAGCAGCTTAGTTGGTGGCATCTCTGGGGCCAACGTCCTGACTTTC
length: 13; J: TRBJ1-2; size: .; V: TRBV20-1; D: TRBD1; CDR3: CSANRDRGAGYTF; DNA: TGCAGTGCTAACCGGGACAGGGGAGCTGGCTACACCTTC
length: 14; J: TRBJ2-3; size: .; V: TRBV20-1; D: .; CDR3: CSANSGDGTDTQYF; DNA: TGCAGTGCTAATTCCGGGGACGGCACAGATACGCAGTATTTT
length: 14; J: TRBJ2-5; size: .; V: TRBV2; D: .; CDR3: CASSESISGETQYF; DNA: TGTGCCAGCAGTGAAAGTATTAGTGGGGAGACCCAGTACTTC
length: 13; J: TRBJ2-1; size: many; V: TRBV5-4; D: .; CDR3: CASSLGLNNEQFF; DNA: TGTGCCAGCAGCTTGGGGCTCAACAATGAGCAGTTCTTC
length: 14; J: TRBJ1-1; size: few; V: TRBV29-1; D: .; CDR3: CSVDSDRALREAFF; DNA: TGCAGCGTAGACTCCGACAGAGCATTACGTGAAGCTTTCTTT
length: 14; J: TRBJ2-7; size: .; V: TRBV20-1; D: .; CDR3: CSATLTGVPYEQYF; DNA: TGCAGTGCTACCTTGACAGGTGTACCCTACGAGCAGTACTTC
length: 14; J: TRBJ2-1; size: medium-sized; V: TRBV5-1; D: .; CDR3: CASSATIQGGEQFF; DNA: TGCGCCAGCAGCGCCACGATACAGGGAGGTGAGCAGTTCTTC
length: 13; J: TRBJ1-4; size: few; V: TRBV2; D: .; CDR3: CASSVQGPEKLFF; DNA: TGTGCCAGCAGTGTCCAGGGACCTGAAAAACTGTTTTTT
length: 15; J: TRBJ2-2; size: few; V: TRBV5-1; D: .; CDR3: CASSLEGRTGGELFF; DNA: TGCGCCAGCAGCTTGGAGGGAAGAACAGGCGGGGAGCTGTTTTTT
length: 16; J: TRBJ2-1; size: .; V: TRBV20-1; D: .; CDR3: CSARAPGGPLHGEQFF; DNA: TGCAGTGCTAGAGCTCCCGGGGGGCCACTTCACGGGGAGCAGTTCTTC
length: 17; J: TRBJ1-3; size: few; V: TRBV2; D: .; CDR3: CASSEDPRRPSGNTIYF; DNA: TGTGCCAGCAGTGAGGACCCTAGGAGGCCCTCTGGAAACACCATATATTTT
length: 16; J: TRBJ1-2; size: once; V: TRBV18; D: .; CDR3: CASSPPGLYANYGYTF; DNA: TGTGCCAGCTCACCACCCGGCCTTTACGCTAACTATGGCTACACCTTC
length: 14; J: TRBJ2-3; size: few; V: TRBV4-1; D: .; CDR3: CASSLGSSADTQYF; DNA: TGTGCCAGCAGCCTAGGCTCTAGCGCAGATACGCAGTATTTT
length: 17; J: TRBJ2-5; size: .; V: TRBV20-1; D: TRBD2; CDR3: CSAPKVAGTPMGETQYF; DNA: TGCAGTGCTCCCAAGGTAGCGGGGACTCCGATGGGAGAGACCCAGTACTTC
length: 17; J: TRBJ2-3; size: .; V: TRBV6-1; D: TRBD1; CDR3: CASSDRPGTGRTDTQYF; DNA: TGTGCCAGCAGTGACCGCCCCGGGACAGGGCGCACAGATACGCAGTATTTT
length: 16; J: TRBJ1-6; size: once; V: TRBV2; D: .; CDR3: CASRATASSYNSPLHF; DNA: TGTGCCAGCAGAGCGACAGCCAGCTCCTATAATTCACCCCTCCACTTT
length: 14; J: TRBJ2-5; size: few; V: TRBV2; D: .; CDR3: CASSEGTTLGTQYF; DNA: TGTGCCAGCAGTGAAGGGACTACCCTGGGGACCCAGTACTTC
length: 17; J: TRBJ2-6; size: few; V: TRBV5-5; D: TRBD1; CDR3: CASSLGQGAGGANVLTF; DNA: TGTGCCAGCAGCTTGGGACAGGGGGCCGGAGGGGCCAACGTCCTGACTTTC
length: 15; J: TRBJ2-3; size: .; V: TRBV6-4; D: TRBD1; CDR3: CASSQGQGDPDTQYF; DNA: TGTGCCAGCAGCCAGGGACAGGGGGATCCAGATACGCAGTATTTT
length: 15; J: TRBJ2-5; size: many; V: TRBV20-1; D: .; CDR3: CSARDRVGNQETQYF; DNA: TGCAGTGCTAGGGATAGGGTGGGAAACCAAGAGACCCAGTACTTC
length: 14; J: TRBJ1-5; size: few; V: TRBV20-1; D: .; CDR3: CSAGARGSNQPQHF; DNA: TGCAGTGCAGGGGCACGGGGATCCAATCAGCCCCAGCATTTT
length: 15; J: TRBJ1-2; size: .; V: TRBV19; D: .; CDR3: CASSIDHKESYGYTF; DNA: TGTGCCAGTAGTATAGATCATAAGGAATCCTATGGCTACACCTTC
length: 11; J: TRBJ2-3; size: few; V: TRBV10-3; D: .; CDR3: CAISGTDTQYF; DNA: TGTGCCATCAGTGGTACAGATACGCAGTATTTT
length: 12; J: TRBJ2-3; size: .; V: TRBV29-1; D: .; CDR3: CSVQGFTDTQYF; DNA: TGCAGCGTACAGGGTTTCACAGATACGCAGTATTTT
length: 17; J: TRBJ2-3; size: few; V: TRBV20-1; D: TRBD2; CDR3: CSASVGGASSGTDTQYF; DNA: TGCAGTGCTAGTGTCGGGGGGGCCTCTTCAGGCACAGATACGCAGTATTTT
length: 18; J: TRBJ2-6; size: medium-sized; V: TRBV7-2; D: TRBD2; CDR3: CASSSKLAGDSGANVLTF; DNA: TGTGCCAGCAGCTCGAAACTAGCGGGGGACTCTGGGGCCAACGTCCTGACTTTC